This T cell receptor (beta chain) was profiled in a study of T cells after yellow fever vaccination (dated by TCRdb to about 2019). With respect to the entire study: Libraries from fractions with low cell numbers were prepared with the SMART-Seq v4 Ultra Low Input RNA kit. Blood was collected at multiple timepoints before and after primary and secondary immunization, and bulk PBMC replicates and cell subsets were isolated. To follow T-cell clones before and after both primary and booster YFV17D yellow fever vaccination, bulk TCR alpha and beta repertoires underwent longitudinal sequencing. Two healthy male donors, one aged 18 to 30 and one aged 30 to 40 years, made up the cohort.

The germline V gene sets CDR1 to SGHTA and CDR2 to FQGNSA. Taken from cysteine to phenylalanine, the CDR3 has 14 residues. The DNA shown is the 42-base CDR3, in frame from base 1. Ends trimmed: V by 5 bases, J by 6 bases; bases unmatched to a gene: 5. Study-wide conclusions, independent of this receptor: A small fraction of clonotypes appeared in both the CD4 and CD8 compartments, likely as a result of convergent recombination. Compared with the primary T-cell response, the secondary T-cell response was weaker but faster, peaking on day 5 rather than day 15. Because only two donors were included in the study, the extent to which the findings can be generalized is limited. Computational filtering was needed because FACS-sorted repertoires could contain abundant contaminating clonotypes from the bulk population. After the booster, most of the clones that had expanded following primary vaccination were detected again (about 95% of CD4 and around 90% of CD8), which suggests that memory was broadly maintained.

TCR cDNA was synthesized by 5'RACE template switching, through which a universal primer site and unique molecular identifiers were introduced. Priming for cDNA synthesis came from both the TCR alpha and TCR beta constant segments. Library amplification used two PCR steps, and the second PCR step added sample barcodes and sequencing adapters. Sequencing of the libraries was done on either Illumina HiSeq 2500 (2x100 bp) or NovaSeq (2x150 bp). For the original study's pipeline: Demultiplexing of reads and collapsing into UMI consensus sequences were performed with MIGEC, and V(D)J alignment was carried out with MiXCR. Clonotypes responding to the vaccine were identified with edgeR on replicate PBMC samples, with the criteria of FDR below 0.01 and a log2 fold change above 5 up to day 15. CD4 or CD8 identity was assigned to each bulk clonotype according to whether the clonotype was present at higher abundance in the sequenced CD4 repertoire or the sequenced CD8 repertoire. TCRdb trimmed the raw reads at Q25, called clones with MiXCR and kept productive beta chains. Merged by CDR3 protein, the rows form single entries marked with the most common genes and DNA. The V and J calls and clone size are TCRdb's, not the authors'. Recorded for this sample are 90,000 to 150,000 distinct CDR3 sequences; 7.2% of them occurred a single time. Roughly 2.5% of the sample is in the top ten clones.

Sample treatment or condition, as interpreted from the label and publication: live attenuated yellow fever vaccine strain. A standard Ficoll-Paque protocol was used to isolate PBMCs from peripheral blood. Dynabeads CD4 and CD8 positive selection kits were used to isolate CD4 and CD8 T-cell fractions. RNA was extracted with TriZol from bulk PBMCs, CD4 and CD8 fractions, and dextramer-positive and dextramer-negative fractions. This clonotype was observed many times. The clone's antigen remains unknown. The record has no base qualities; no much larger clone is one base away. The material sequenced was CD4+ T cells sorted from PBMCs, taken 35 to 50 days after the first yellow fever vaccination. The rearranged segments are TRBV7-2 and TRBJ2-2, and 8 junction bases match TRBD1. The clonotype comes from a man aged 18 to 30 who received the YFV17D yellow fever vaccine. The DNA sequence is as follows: TGTGCCAGCAGCCTGACAGGGGCCGCCGGGGAGCTGTTTTTT. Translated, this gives CASSLTGAAGELFF.